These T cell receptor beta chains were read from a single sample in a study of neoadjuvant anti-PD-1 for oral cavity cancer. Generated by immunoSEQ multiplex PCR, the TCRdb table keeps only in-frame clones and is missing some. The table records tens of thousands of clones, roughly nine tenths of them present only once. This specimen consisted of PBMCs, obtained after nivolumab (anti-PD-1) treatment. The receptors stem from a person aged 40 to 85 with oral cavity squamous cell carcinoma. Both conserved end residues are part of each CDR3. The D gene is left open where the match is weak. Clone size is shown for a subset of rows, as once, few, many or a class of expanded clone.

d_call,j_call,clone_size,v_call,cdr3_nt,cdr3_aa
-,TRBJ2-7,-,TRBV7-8,TGTGCCAGCAGCTCCCACCTGGCCCATCGAAGCGCTTTGGTCGAGCAGTACTTC,CASSSHLAHRSALVEQYF
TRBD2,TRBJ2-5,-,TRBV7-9,TGTGCCAGCAGCCCCAACTTGGGCGGGAGTCTTGAGACCCAGTACTTC,CASSPNLGGSLETQYF
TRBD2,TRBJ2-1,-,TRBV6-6,TGTGCCAGCAAGGGCAGTAGCGGGCTTAACAATGAGCAGTTCTTC,CASKGSSGLNNEQFF
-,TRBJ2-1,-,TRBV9,TGTGCCAGCAGCCCTGGACGTACCCAGGGGGGGGAGCAGTTCTTC,CASSPGRTQGGEQFF
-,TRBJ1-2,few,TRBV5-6,TGTGCCAGCAGCCCCTGGGGTCCCTATGGCTACACCTTC,CASSPWGPYGYTF
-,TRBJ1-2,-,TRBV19,TGTGCCAGTAGCCCCAACGGGTTTTATGGCTACACCTTC,CASSPNGFYGYTF
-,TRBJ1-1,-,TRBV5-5,TGTGCCAGCAGCTACGGCGCAAGGCAAAACACTGAAGCTTTCTTT,CASSYGARQNTEAFF
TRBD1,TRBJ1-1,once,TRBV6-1,TGTGCCAGCAGTGACCCGGGACAGGGGGCCTACACTGAAGCTTTCTTT,CASSDPGQGAYTEAFF
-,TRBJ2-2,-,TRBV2,TGTGCCAGCAGTCTTTCCGGGACTCATAACACCGGGGAGCTGTTTTTT,CASSLSGTHNTGELFF
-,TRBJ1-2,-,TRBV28,TGTGCCAGCTCCTCGGGGGGTTACTATGGCTACACCTTC,CASSSGGYYGYTF
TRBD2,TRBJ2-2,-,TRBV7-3,TGTGCCAGCAGCCCCCGGACTAGCAGAAACACCGGGGAGCTGTTTTTT,CASSPRTSRNTGELFF
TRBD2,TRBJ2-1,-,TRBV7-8,TGTGCCAGCAGCGCCCGTCGCGGGAGCTACAATGAGCAGTTCTTC,CASSARRGSYNEQFF
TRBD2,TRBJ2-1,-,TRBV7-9,TGTGCCAGCAGCTTAGGGCTACTAGCGGGAGATGAGCAGTTCTTC,CASSLGLLAGDEQFF
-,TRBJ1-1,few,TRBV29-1,TGCAGCGCAAGTAACATGAACACTGAAGCTTTCTTT,CSASNMNTEAFF
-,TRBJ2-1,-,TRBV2,TGTGCCAGCACGGCCTACAATGAGCAGTTCTTC,CASTAYNEQFF
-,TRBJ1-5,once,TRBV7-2,TGTGCCAGCAGGGATCGAGACAGAGGGAGCAATCAGCCCCAGCATTTT,CASRDRDRGSNQPQHF
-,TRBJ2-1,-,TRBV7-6,TGTGCCAGCAGCTTAGGACACAACCCATACAATGAGCAGTTCTTC,CASSLGHNPYNEQFF
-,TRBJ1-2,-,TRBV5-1,TGCGCCAGCAGCCGGGAGGGACACTTAGATGGCTACACCTTC,CASSREGHLDGYTF
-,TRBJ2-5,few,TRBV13,TGTGCCAGCAGCCTCCCCCAAGAGACCCAGTACTTC,CASSLPQETQYF
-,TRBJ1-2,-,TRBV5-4,TGTGCCAGCAGCTTTTTGGGGGGCGGAGGCTACACCTTC,CASSFLGGGGYTF
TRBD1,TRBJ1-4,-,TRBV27,TGTGCCAGCAGTTTCAACAGGGGGCATGAAAAACTGTTTTTT,CASSFNRGHEKLFF
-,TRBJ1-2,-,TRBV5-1,TGCGCCAGCAGCTTCCAGGGCGCTCAATATGGCTACACCTTC,CASSFQGAQYGYTF
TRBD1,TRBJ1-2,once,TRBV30,TGTGCCTGGAGTTCCACAGGGGGTAGAGGCTACACCTTC,CAWSSTGGRGYTF
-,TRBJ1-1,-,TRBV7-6,TGTGCCAGCAGCTTAGCTGAGGACATGAACACTGAAGCTTTCTTT,CASSLAEDMNTEAFF
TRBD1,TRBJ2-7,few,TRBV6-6,TGTGCCAGCAGTACAGGGGACGAGCAGTACTTC,CASSTGDEQYF
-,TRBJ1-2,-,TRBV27,TGTGCCAGCAGTTTCGACACTAAGGCGGGCTACACCTTC,CASSFDTKAGYTF
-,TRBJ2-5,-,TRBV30,TGTGCCTGGAGTCGGGATCAGCCTTGGACCCAGTACTTC,CAWSRDQPWTQYF
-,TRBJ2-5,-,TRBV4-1,TGCGCCAGCAGCCCAGACTTGTTGCGGAGCCTGGGGGAGACCCAGTACTTC,CASSPDLLRSLGETQYF
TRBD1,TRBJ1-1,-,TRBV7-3,TGTGCCAGCAGCTTAACGACAGGGGGGTACACTGAAGCTTTCTTT,CASSLTTGGYTEAFF
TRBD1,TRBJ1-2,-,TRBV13,TGTGCCAGCAGCTTAGGACAGGGGGCATATGGCTACACCTTC,CASSLGQGAYGYTF
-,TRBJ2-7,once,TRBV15,TGTGCCACCAGAGAACAGACAACGGGGTTACGATACGAGCAGTACTTC,CATREQTTGLRYEQYF
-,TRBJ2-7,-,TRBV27,TGTGCCACCCACACGACAGGATCCTACGAGCAGTACTTC,CATHTTGSYEQYF
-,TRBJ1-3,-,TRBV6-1,TGTGCCAGCAGTGAAATTATCAGAGGAAACACCATATATTTT,CASSEIIRGNTIYF
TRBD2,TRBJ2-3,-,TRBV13,TGTGCCAGCAGCTTCCACCTAGCGGGGGGGGATACGCAGTATTTT,CASSFHLAGGDTQYF
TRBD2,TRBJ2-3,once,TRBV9,TGTGCCAGCAGCGTAGGGGCTAGCGGGGGTTGGACAGATACGCAGTATTTT,CASSVGASGGWTDTQYF
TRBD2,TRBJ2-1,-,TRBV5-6,TGTGCCAGCAGCACAGGGACTAGCGGGAGCAATGAGCAGTTCTTC,CASSTGTSGSNEQFF
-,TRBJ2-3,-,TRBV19,TGTGCCAGTAGTATTCCCGCAGATACGCAGTATTTT,CASSIPADTQYF
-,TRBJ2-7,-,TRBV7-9,TGTGCCAGCAGCAGTCAACAGGGACCTTTCCGATACGAGCAGTACTTC,CASSSQQGPFRYEQYF
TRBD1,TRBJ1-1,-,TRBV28,TGTGCCAGCGGTGGACAGGATGGTCTGACTGAAGCTTTCTTT,CASGGQDGLTEAFF
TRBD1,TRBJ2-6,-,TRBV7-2,TGTGCCAGCACCACCGACAGGGCTGGGGCCAACGTCCTGACTTTC,CASTTDRAGANVLTF
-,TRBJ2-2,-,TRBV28,TGTGCCAGCAGTCCGTACAGGGGGGGAACCGGGGAGCTGTTTTTT,CASSPYRGGTGELFF
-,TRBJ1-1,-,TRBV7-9,TGTGCCAGCAGCGTCACAGGAAACACTGAAGCTTTCTTT,CASSVTGNTEAFF